One sample yielded the 29 T cell receptor beta chains listed below, sequenced in a study of a mutant IDH1 vaccine in newly diagnosed glioma (dated by TCRdb to about 2021). Their recognized antigens are unknown. This sample's time point label indicates: week 11, during vaccination. Each vaccine dose was 300 ug of a 20-mer mutant IDH1 peptide in Montanide, given subcutaneously with topical imiquimod. The library was made by the immunoSEQ multiplex PCR assay. Drawn from immuneACCESS, this table holds only the in-frame rearrangements with V and J called that TCRdb kept. Clones are partly lost; checked studies trace under half to an unresolved V gene and leave the rest unexplained. The sample records approximately 64,000 clones, about 81% of which are singletons. The ten largest clones capture about 8.2% of the sample. This sample comprised PBMCs, obtained from a glioma patient whose treatment included an IDH1 peptide vaccine. These receptors were collected from a woman in her forties or fifties with glioma.

DNA of the CDR3: TGTGCCAGCAGCTTGAAACAGCTAAACACTGAAGCTTTCTTT. This codes for CASSLKQLNTEAFF. This chain joins TRBV7-2 and TRBJ1-1; D gene uncertain. Germline V gives CDR1 SGHTA, CDR2 FQGNSA. CDR3 length: 14 residues. Trimming pared 3 bases from V and 2 bases from J, leaving 10 bases between.

This rearrangement joins TRBV19 to TRBJ1-5; D may be TRBD1 (5 bases). Per the germline V gene, CDR1 is LNHDA and CDR2 is SQIVND (reference sequence). This CDR3 comprises 17 residues. V lost 6 bases to trimming and J lost 9 bases, with 27 bases between them. This chain's CDR3 is CASRPAGLSRGFRPQHF. The CDR3 DNA is TGTGCCAGTAGACCCGCGGGACTTTCGAGGGGATTTCGGCCCCAGCATTTT.

The rearrangement uses TRBV7-3 and TRBJ2-5; maybe TRBD2 (6 bases). The V and J ends lost 4 bases and 7 bases respectively, with 16 bases between them. This CDR3 has 14 residues. From germline, CDR1 is SGHTA and CDR2 FQGTGA. Here the CDR3 reads CASSSGLPSGTQYF. CDR3 sequence (DNA): TGTGCCAGCAGCTCGGGACTGCCTTCAGGGACCCAGTACTTC.

This chain uses TRBV6-5 with TRBJ1-5, with D perhaps TRBD1 (6 bases). Trimming shortened V by 2 bases and J by 4 bases, and 12 bases separated the two germline ends. CDR1 is MNHEY, CDR2 SVGAGI, per germline. The CDR3 runs to 15 residues. The CDR3 region has the DNA TGTGCCAGCAGTTACAGGGGGGGCCCAAATCAGCCCCAGCATTTT. It translates to CASSYRGGPNQPQHF.

Comments on this clone: One junction end does not reproduce the germline sequence, and a read error may be involved. CDR3 protein: CASTRGNTGELFF. The CDR3 nucleotides are TGTGCTAGCACACGGGGGAACACCGGGGAGCTGTTTTTT. V is TRBV7-7 and J is TRBJ2-2; D perhaps matches TRBD2 (5 bases). The CDR3 runs to 13 residues. CDR1 is SSHAT and CDR2 is FNYEAQ in the germline V gene (reference sequence).

This clone showed up many times. This chain connects TRBV9 to TRBJ1-1, with TRBD1 identical over 7 bases. There are 14 residues in the CDR3. The germline V gene has CDR1 SGDLS and CDR2 YYNGEE. Germline trimming cut 3 bases from V and 4 bases from J; bases unmatched to any gene: 6. The CDR3 DNA follows: TGTGCCAGCAGCGCCAGACAGGGATCCACTGAAGCTTTCTTT. Translated, it gives CASSARQGSTEAFF. Full variable domain (rest looked up from reference TRBV9 and TRBJ1-1): DSGVTQTPKHLITATGQRVTLRCSPRSGDLSVYWYQQSLDQGLQFLIQYYNGEERAKGNILERFSAQQFPDLHSELNLSSLELGDSALYFCASSARQGSTEAFFGQGTRLTVV.

The CDR3, as DNA: TGTGCCAGCAGCCTGGACAGCACCTACGAGCAGTACTTC. As protein: CASSLDSTYEQYF. The rearrangement links TRBV7-8 to TRBJ2-7; a weak D match, TRBD1 (6 bases). Trimming removed 5 bases at V and 2 bases at J, with 10 bases between. Germline CDR1 is SGHVS and CDR2 is FQNEAQ. The CDR3 runs 13 residues.

The chain uses TRBV5-1 and TRBJ1-2; D unclear. The germline gives CDR1 SGHRS, CDR2 YFSETQ. This CDR3 has 14 residues. V was pared by 2 bases and J by 2 bases, with 10 bases between. The CDR3 nucleotides read TGCGCCAGCAGCTTAGCTCTGGGCAACTATGGCTACACCTTC. Translated: CASSLALGNYGYTF.

V gene TRBV19 combines with J gene TRBJ2-7; 8 nucleotides agree with TRBD2. The trim removed 3 bases at V and 2 bases at J, leaving 6 bases unmatched. Germline assignment: CDR1 LNHDA and CDR2 SQIVND (reference sequence). This CDR3 is 15 amino acids long. Here the CDR3 DNA reads TGTGCCAGTAGTATCGGATCGGGGGGGACCTACGAGCAGTACTTC. Amino acids: CASSIGSGGTYEQYF.

V usage is TRBV30 and J usage is TRBJ2-1; 11 positions match TRBD2. V lost 5 bases to trimming and J lost 0 bases; unmatched junction nucleotides: 15. Per germline, CDR1 GTSNPN and CDR2 SVGIG (reference sequence). This CDR3 is 19 amino acids long. The CDR3 loop reads CAWGVLWTSGPTSYNEQFF. CDR3 bases: TGTGCCTGGGGAGTCTTATGGACTAGCGGGCCTACCTCCTACAATGAGCAGTTCTTC.

The rearrangement links TRBV4-3 to TRBJ1-4; D is undetermined. The V gene lost 1 base and the J gene lost 4 bases, with 4 bases spanning the gap. The germline gives CDR1 LGHNA, CDR2 YSLEER. The CDR3 consists of 13 residues. The CDR3 nucleotides read TGCGCCAGCAGCCAAGCCTATAATGAAAAACTGTTTTTT. It is translated as CASSQAYNEKLFF.

The chain is built from TRBV7-2 and TRBJ1-1; 11 bases fit TRBD1. Looked up from germline, CDR1 is SGHTA and CDR2 is FQGNSA. V was pared by 4 bases and J by 5 bases, with 12 bases of the junction left unmatched. This CDR3 has 17 residues. DNA of the CDR3: TGTGCCAGCAGCTCACGTGGACAGGGGGCGCGAGGGACTGAAGCTTTCTTT. Translation gives CASSSRGQGARGTEAFF.

The CDR3 DNA sequence: TGCGCCAGCAGCTTGAGGACAGGGGGCCCTGAAGCTTTCTTT. Translation: CASSLRTGGPEAFF. V gene TRBV5-1 combines with J gene TRBJ1-1; 11 nucleotides align to TRBD1. Germline V gives CDR1 SGHRS, CDR2 YFSETQ. Trimming removed 1 base from V and 6 bases from J; junction bases left unmatched: 2. This CDR3 spans 14 amino acids.

The CDR3 reads CASGPSGIEQFF. In DNA form, the CDR3 reads TGTGCCAGCGGCCCCTCGGGTATCGAGCAGTTCTTC. The chain couples TRBV6-6 to TRBJ2-1, with no clear D. Trimming cost V 8 bases and J 10 bases, with 15 bases left between them. This CDR3 has 12 amino acids. Germline V gene data show CDR1 as MNHNY and CDR2 as SVGAGI (reference sequence).

This clone occurred once. This sequence joins TRBV15 and TRBJ2-7, with 11 bases fitting TRBD1. Germline V gene sequence: CDR1 LNHNV, CDR2 YYDKDF (reference sequence). CDR3 length: 17 residues. Trimming removed 0 bases from V and 0 bases from J; junction bases left unmatched: 4. The CDR3 nucleotides read TGTGCCACCAGCAGAGACCGAGGGACAGGGGGCTCCTACGAGCAGTACTTC. This sequence encodes CATSRDRGTGGSYEQYF.

This clone was counted once. The V call is TRBV6-5, the J call TRBJ1-2; 9 bases map to TRBD1. Germline V gives CDR1 MNHEY, CDR2 SVGAGI. The CDR3 contains 14 residues. V lost 4 bases, J lost 7 bases, and 7 bases stayed unmatched. The CDR3 DNA reads TGTGCCAGCAGTTGGGGACAGGGAGCATCTGGCTACACCTTC. It yields the protein CASSWGQGASGYTF.

The chain employs TRBV2 and TRBJ1-2; D is unresolved. CDR1 is SNHLY and CDR2 is FYNNEI in the germline V gene. V was clipped by 7 bases and J by 4 bases, with 16 bases between them. The CDR3 extends over 14 amino acids. CDR3 sequence (DNA): TGTGCCAGCAATGTGGACTTAGACTTCTATGGCTACACCTTC. Its translation: CASNVDLDFYGYTF.

J is TRBJ2-2 and V is TRBV7-2; TRBD2 matches at 10 bases. The CDR3 consists of 15 residues. Germline V CDR1 and CDR2: SGHTA, FQGNSA. V was pared by 2 bases and J by 5 bases, with 2 bases of the junction left unmatched. The CDR3: CASSLKAGGTGELFF. The DNA of the CDR3 is TGTGCCAGCAGCTTAAAAGCGGGGGGGACCGGGGAGCTGTTTTTT. Based on the CDR3 plus reference TRBV7-2 and TRBJ2-2, the full variable domain is GAGVSQSPSNKVTEKGKDVELRCDPISGHTALYWYRQSLGQGLEFLIYFQGNSAPDKSGLPSDRFSAERTGGSVSTLTIQRTQQEDSAVYLCASSLKAGGTGELFFGEGSRLTVL.

The chain links TRBV7-2 to TRBJ2-2, with TRBD2 identical over 14 bases. The V gene's germline CDR1 is SGHTA and CDR2 FQGNSA. After removal of 4 bases from V and 5 bases from J, the junction contained 9 bases not matched to a gene. This CDR3 is built from 18 residues. CDR3 region: CASSSPGLAGGLTGELFF. The CDR3 nucleotides are TGTGCCAGCAGCTCTCCTGGACTAGCGGGGGGTCTAACCGGGGAGCTGTTTTTT.

This chain connects TRBV5-6 to TRBJ1-2, with TRBD1 matching over 10 bases. CDR1 is SGHDT, CDR2 YYEEEE, per germline. The J segment lost 4 bases and the V segment lost 3 bases, leaving 9 bases of the junction unmatched. CDR3 length: 16 residues. This chain's CDR3 is CASSSGWDRGGYGYTF. For the CDR3, the DNA is TGTGCCAGCAGCTCGGGATGGGACAGGGGAGGCTATGGCTACACCTTC.

This chain joins TRBV19 and TRBJ1-1, with D possibly matching TRBD1 (6 bases). The CDR3 spans 14 residues. Trimming removed 6 bases from V and 5 bases from J, with 16 bases in between. Germline loops: CDR1 LNHDA, CDR2 SQIVND (reference sequence). This CDR3 is CASSDRLLWTEAFF. CDR3 DNA sequence: TGTGCCAGTAGCGACAGGTTGCTATGGACTGAAGCTTTCTTT. The whole variable domain, remainder taken from reference TRBV19 and TRBJ1-1, is DGGITQSPKYLFRKEGQNVTLSCEQNLNHDAMYWYRQDPGQGLRLIYYSQIVNDFQKGDIAEGYSVSREKKESFPLTVTSAQKNPTAFYLCASSDRLLWTEAFFGQGTRLTVV.

The chain has TRBV6-1 and TRBJ1-4, with 9 bases lining up with TRBD1. V shed 8 bases and J 8 bases; nucleotides not matched to a gene: 9. The CDR3 runs to 14 residues. In germline, CDR1 is MNHNS, CDR2 SASEGT. CDR3 in DNA: TGTGCCAGCTTGGGACAGGGTTTAGGCGAAAAACTGTTTTTT. Translation gives CASLGQGLGEKLFF.

The gene calls are TRBV7-8 and TRBJ2-3, with a possible D match to TRBD2 (5 bases). Trimming shortened V by 5 bases and J by 6 bases, and 12 bases separated the two germline ends. Germline CDR1 SGHVS, CDR2 FQNEAQ. This CDR3 spans 13 amino acids. CDR3 DNA sequence: TGTGCCAGCAGCGGAGGACTTGGGGATACGCAGTATTTT. This sequence encodes CASSGGLGDTQYF.

The chain carries TRBV28 and TRBJ1-2; D not certain. Germline V gives CDR1 MDHEN, CDR2 SYDVKM. The V gene lost 2 bases and the J gene lost 8 bases, with 9 bases spanning the gap. The CDR3 has 12 amino acids. CDR3 sequence (DNA): TGTGCCAGCAGTTTAAGACCGGCAGGCTACACCTTC. Translated: CASSLRPAGYTF.

The gene calls are TRBV19 and TRBJ2-7; weak D call: TRBD1 (5 bases). The CDR3 runs to 14 residues. The V gene lost 2 bases and the J gene lost 5 bases, with 13 bases spanning the gap. Germline CDR1 LNHDA, CDR2 SQIVND (reference sequence). CDR3 residues: CASSIKTGYHEQYF. The CDR3 DNA reads as TGTGCCAGTAGTATAAAAACAGGATACCACGAGCAGTACTTC.

The rearrangement links TRBV7-8 to TRBJ1-5; tentative D call: TRBD1 (5 bases). Germline V gives CDR1 SGHVS, CDR2 FQNEAQ. The CDR3 is 16 residues long. V was cut by 5 bases and J by 0 bases, with 14 bases left in between. The DNA of the CDR3 is TGTGCCAGCAGCCAGACGGGACTGTATAGCAATCAGCCCCAGCATTTT. Amino acid sequence: CASSQTGLYSNQPQHF.

The rearrangement joins TRBV27 to TRBJ2-1; no clear D gene. Germline V CDR1 and CDR2: MNHEY, SMNVEV (reference sequence). The CDR3 has 14 amino acids. V was pared by 5 bases and J by 3 bases, with 11 bases between. CDR3 bases: TGTGCCAGCAGTCCGTACATCTACTACAATGAGCAGTTCTTC. Encoded protein: CASSPYIYYNEQFF.

This sequence joins TRBV18 and TRBJ1-1, with D possibly matching TRBD1 (6 bases). CDR1 and CDR2 (germline): KGHSH, LQKENI. The CDR3 has 14 amino acids. Deletions cut 3 bases from V and 4 bases from J, with 12 bases between. CDR3 coding DNA: TGTGCCAGCTCACCCCGGGGGCGGGGCACTGAAGCTTTCTTT. Protein sequence: CASSPRGRGTEAFF. Drawing the rest from reference TRBV18 and TRBJ1-1, the complete variable domain is NAGVMQNPRHLVRRRGQEARLRCSPMKGHSHVYWYRQLPEEGLKFMVYLQKENIIDESGMPKERFSAEFPKEGPSILRIQQVVRGDSAAYFCASSPRGRGTEAFFGQGTRLTVV.

The rearrangement joins TRBV19 to TRBJ1-3; D ambiguous. The V gene's germline CDR1 is LNHDA and CDR2 SQIVND (reference sequence). The V end was cut by 1 base, the J end by 1 base, with 8 bases between. The CDR3 spans 15 residues. CDR3 protein: CASSIGVRSGNTIYF. In DNA, the CDR3 is TGTGCCAGTAGTATAGGGGTGAGGTCTGGAAACACCATATATTTT.